The TCR beta chain under discussion was sequenced for a study of cytomegalovirus exposure and HLA in healthy donors. Findings and limits, study-wide: TCR beta chains numbering more than 150 were designated cytomegalovirus-associated.

Germline CDR1 SGHNT, CDR2 YYREEE (reference sequence). The CDR3 runs 15 residues. Trimming took 4 bases from V and 6 from J, leaving 17 bases between them. Regarding this clone: Its antigen is unknown.

PCR used 60 Vbeta primers and 13 Jbeta primers. The table came from immunoSEQ multiplex PCR; TCRdb's copy has only in-frame clones and leaves some out. The table has 75,000 to 80,000 clones, around 78% seen once; the top ten hold less than 2%. This sequence originates from a man between 35 and 55 years old in good health and CMV-seronegative. J is TRBJ2-1 and V is TRBV5-4, with a weak D call TRBD2 (6 bases). The material sequenced was PBMCs. Written as DNA, the CDR3 is TGTGCCAGCAGCACCCTTAGCGGAGCCCCCAATGAGCAGTTCTTC. It encodes CASSTLSGAPNEQFF.